This TCR beta chain was found in a study of technical replicates of blood from a few donors. This table comes from immunoSEQ multiplex PCR, and its TCRdb copy is limited to in-frame clones, with some not included. The table records approximately 77,000 clones, roughly 94% of them present only once. V lost 3 bases and J lost 7, with 15 bases in between. Germline V gene sequence: CDR1 MNHEY, CDR2 SMNVEV (reference sequence). The CDR3 runs 14 residues. Sample: T cells isolated from PBMCs. The chain uses TRBV27 and TRBJ2-5, with a possible D match to TRBD2 (7 bases). This sequence originates from a human donor in good health. DNA of the CDR3: TGTGCCAGCAGTTTGGGGGGGCGGGGAGGGACCCAGTACTTC. Translation: CASSLGGRGGTQYF.